This T cell receptor (beta chain) was recovered during a study of OX40 agonist ivuxolimab in advanced cancers. At the level of the study: From roughly 23 to 85 years was the age range, with a mean of around 54 years, and approximately 80% were male. Study-level findings and limits: Average numbers of expanded clones were greater in CD8+ T cells than in CD4+. Among the lowest levels of clonal expansion were found in partial responders at 0.1-3.0 mg/kg.

Patients had blood sampled at baseline and again on cycle 4 day 1 and cycle 7 day 1. Measured with immunoSEQ multiplex PCR; TCRdb has only the in-frame clones, and not every one. The sample has more than 20,000 clones; around 73% are singletons. Trimming removed 2 bases at V and 3 bases at J, with 14 bases between. The CDR3 has 15 residues. The germline V gene has CDR1 MNHNY and CDR2 SVGAGI (reference sequence). This clone was detected only once. Antigen specificity is unknown. This material consisted of CD4+ or CD8+ T cells sorted from blood, taken in a trial of the OX40 agonist ivuxolimab. The genes are TRBV6-6 and TRBJ2-7, with D possibly matching TRBD1 (6 bases). The TCR comes from an adult with an advanced solid tumor such as melanoma, head and neck, liver or kidney cancer. CDR3 region: CASSYGVGGNYEQYF. The CDR3 DNA reads TGTGCCAGCAGTTACGGTGTAGGGGGTAACTACGAGCAGTACTTC.